This TCR beta chain is from a study of shared clonotypes between healthy human individuals (TCRdb year 2020). Looking at the study overall: The cohort comprised a couple of women and a few men aged 18 to 49 years. To estimate repertoire size and how much clonotypes are shared between individuals, the study performed deep sequencing of blood TCR repertoires from about 5 healthy adults. Libraries were prepared and TCR repertoires were sequenced by different laboratories using diverse techniques, in order to increase sequencing depth and limit assay-specific biases. Between about 0.85 and 10 billion PBMCs per donor were obtained by leukapheresis. For each donor, CD4 naive and CD4 memory were each given three plates, CD8 naive was given two plates, and CD8 memory was given one plate. General study outcomes and caveats: The small number of donors limited the genetic and exposure-history diversity represented. Sharing across several donors was observed for approximately 5% of naive CD4, about 3.2% of naive CD8, over 2% of memory CD4, and about 0.38% of memory CD8 clonotypes. Sampling was restricted to blood, and TCR repertoires in tissues likely differ from the TCR repertoires found in blood. Rarefaction of sorted-subset datasets indicated incomplete sequencing despite the large sequencing depth. Based on pairwise subsampling, the degree of clonotype sharing among donors was expected to be affected by sequencing depth. Larger estimated clonotype richness was generally found for naive subsets than for memory subsets. Compared with non-shared clonotypes, the clonotypes found in all four sorted-subset donors had higher generation probabilities.

CD8 naive samples consisted of CD45RO-negative cells that were positively selected for CCR7, yielding a CD45RA+CCR7+ population without TemRA cells. Healthy HIV-negative adults with no recently reported acute infections or vaccinations were included as donors. Every donor was a Caucasian adult living in Nashville, Tennessee, USA. Blood was collected by leukapheresis, and PBMCs were isolated by Ficoll-Histopaque density gradient centrifugation and then cryopreserved in liquid nitrogen vapor phase. Analytical flow cytometry was used to check the purity and quantity of every magnetically sorted T cell population. From each sorted fraction, genomic DNA was isolated and quantified by UV absorbance on a Nanodrop 2000c. Using the deep immunoSEQ assay, multiplex PCR amplified TCR CDR3 regions from genomic DNA. For each cell subset, the extracted genomic DNA was distributed evenly across all wells of several immunoSEQ 96-well plates, and each plate served as one replicate. For sorted subsets, about 200 ng genomic DNA, equal to 30,000 to 35,000 T cell genomes, was loaded into each replicate PCR. Purified libraries were quantified with a Qubit 3.0 fluorometer, sized on a Bioanalyzer 2100, and re-quantified with the KAPA Library Quantification kit. Each immunoSEQ 96-well plate was sequenced on its own single-read 150-cycle Illumina NextSeq 550 flow cell. Per the original workflow: The immunoSEQ output contained only junctional sequences without quality scores, so filtering could not match that applied to full-length reads. Sequences were annotated with PyIR, a Python wrapper for IgBLAST v1.9, using IMGT germline references to assign V/J genes and CDR3. Reads were removed for weak V/J assignments (E-value above 1e-6), missing CDR3, stop codons, out-of-frame junctions, or ambiguous translated residues. V3J clonotypes were defined as sequences sharing the same inferred V gene, J gene, and CDR3 amino acid sequence. To compute the percentage overlap between repertoires, the number of shared unique clonotypes was divided by the size of the smaller repertoire. Repertoire richness was assessed with RTK rarefaction, the Chao1 estimator, and Recon v2.1 estimates of unobserved clonotypes. Generation probabilities for all TCRbeta clonotypes obtained by the gDNA method from a handful of donors were computed using OLGA. TCRdb obtained this table from immuneACCESS and retained in-frame rearrangements with V and J assigned. These tables miss some clones; where compared with another copy, unresolved V genes account for less than half of the shortfall, and the remainder is unexplained. The V and J calls and clone size come from that table; D and trimming were worked out from the DNA. The sample records hundreds of thousands of clones, 95% to 96% of which are singletons. Approximately 0.12% of the sample is held by the ten biggest clonotypes.

Details on this clone: Its specific antigen is unknown. Base qualities are not at hand, and no much larger clone is one base apart.

Sequenced input: naive CD8+ T cells sorted from blood. The meaning of the sample's cell subset or site label: CD45RA+CCR7+. The TCR sequence derives from a woman aged 25 to 45 in good health.

The CDR3 protein is CASSARTVNTEAFF. The nucleotide sequence reads TGTGCCAGCAGTGCCAGGACAGTGAACACTGAAGCTTTCTTT. The V and J genes are TRBV6-1 and TRBJ1-1; TRBD1 might be the D gene, on 6 matching bases. The CDR3 runs 14 amino acids, cysteine and phenylalanine included. Left in the record is the CDR3 DNA by itself, 42 bases read in frame from the first base. As encoded in the germline V gene, CDR1 is MNHNS while CDR2 is SASEGT. Cut back by 4 bases and 0 bases, the V and J ends lie 9 bases apart.